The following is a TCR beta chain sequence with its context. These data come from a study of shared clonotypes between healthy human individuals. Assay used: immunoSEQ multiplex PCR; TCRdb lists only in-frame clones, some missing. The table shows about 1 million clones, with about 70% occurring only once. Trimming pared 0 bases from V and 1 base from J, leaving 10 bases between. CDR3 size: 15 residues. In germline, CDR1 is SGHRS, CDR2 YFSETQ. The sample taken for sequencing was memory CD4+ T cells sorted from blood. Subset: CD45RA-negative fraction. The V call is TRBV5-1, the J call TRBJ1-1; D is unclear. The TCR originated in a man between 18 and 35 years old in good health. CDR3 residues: CASSLAGGGNTEAFF. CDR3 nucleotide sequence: TGCGCCAGCAGCTTGGCGGGCGGTGGGAACACTGAAGCTTTCTTT.